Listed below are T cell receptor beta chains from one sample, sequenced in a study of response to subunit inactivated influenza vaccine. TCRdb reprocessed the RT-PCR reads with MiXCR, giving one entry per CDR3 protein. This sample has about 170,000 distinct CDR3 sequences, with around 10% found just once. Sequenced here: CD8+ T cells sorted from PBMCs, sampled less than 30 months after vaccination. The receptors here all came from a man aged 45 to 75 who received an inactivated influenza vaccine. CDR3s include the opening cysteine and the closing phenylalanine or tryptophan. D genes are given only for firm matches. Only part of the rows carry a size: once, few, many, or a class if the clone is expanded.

CDR3nt: TGTGCCAGCAGTTCCGCGACTAGCGGGGGGGCCAATGAGCAGTTCTTC
CDR3aa: CASSSATSGGANEQFF
abundance: few
d_gene: TRBD2
j_gene: TRBJ2-1
v_gene: TRBV12-3/TRBV12-4

CDR3nt: TGTGCCAGCACTCCGGCGGGCCAAGAGACCCAGTACTTC
CDR3aa: CASTPAGQETQYF
abundance: NA
d_gene: NA
j_gene: TRBJ2-5
v_gene: TRBV2

CDR3nt: TGTGCCAGCAGCCTGACCCAGGACAGTCAAGAGACCCAGTACTTC
CDR3aa: CASSLTQDSQETQYF
abundance: NA
d_gene: NA
j_gene: TRBJ2-5
v_gene: TRBV7-9

CDR3nt: TGTGCCAGCAGTTACCACGGGTCCTACGAGCAGTACTTC
CDR3aa: CASSYHGSYEQYF
abundance: few
d_gene: NA
j_gene: TRBJ2-7
v_gene: TRBV6-2/TRBV6-3

CDR3nt: TGTGCCAGCAGTACCCAAGGCGCTGTCGGGAATACGCAGTATTTT
CDR3aa: CASSTQGAVGNTQYF
abundance: few
d_gene: NA
j_gene: TRBJ2-3
v_gene: TRBV6-2/TRBV6-3

CDR3nt: TGTGCCAGCAGCACCCGTAACCTACGAATTTACAATGAGCAGTTCTTC
CDR3aa: CASSTRNLRIYNEQFF
abundance: few
d_gene: NA
j_gene: TRBJ2-1
v_gene: TRBV13

CDR3nt: TGTGCCAGCAGCCAAAACGGGGTTGAGCAGTTCTTC
CDR3aa: CASSQNGVEQFF
abundance: NA
d_gene: NA
j_gene: TRBJ2-1
v_gene: TRBV3-1

CDR3nt: TGTGCCAGCAGCCTCCAGACTCTACAAGAGACCCAGTACTTC
CDR3aa: CASSLQTLQETQYF
abundance: NA
d_gene: NA
j_gene: TRBJ2-5
v_gene: TRBV3-1

CDR3nt: TGTGCCAGCAGCTTGATACGGGACCCGCCGGGTGAGCAGTTCTTC
CDR3aa: CASSLIRDPPGEQFF
abundance: NA
d_gene: NA
j_gene: TRBJ2-1
v_gene: TRBV7-2

CDR3nt: TGTGCCAGCAGCCTGGGACTCTATGAAAAACTGTTTTTT
CDR3aa: CASSLGLYEKLFF
abundance: NA
d_gene: NA
j_gene: TRBJ1-4
v_gene: TRBV27

CDR3nt: TGTGCCACCAGTGATTTCCTTAGCATTTCCCCCAATGAGCAGTTCTTC
CDR3aa: CATSDFLSISPNEQFF
abundance: NA
d_gene: NA
j_gene: TRBJ2-1
v_gene: TRBV24-1

CDR3nt: TGTGCCAGCAGTTTAGGGGAGGGGTCCTACAATGAGCAGTTCTTC
CDR3aa: CASSLGEGSYNEQFF
abundance: once
d_gene: TRBD2
j_gene: TRBJ2-1
v_gene: TRBV6-5

CDR3nt: TGCGCCAGCGGCCGTAGAGTAAATGAGCAGTTCTTC
CDR3aa: CASGRRVNEQFF
abundance: few
d_gene: NA
j_gene: TRBJ2-1
v_gene: TRBV4-1

CDR3nt: TGTGCCAGCAGCCCAGGGACTAGCGGGGAATCCTACAATGAGCAGTTCTTC
CDR3aa: CASSPGTSGESYNEQFF
abundance: few
d_gene: NA
j_gene: TRBJ2-1
v_gene: TRBV21-1

CDR3nt: TGTGCCAGCAGCGGGACTAGCGCGACTGGCAGCTCCTACAATGAGCAGTTCTTC
CDR3aa: CASSGTSATGSSYNEQFF
abundance: NA
d_gene: TRBD2
j_gene: TRBJ2-1
v_gene: TRBV28

CDR3nt: TGTGCCAGCATTCCCAGGGAGGGGACGACCGACACTGAAGCTTTCTTT
CDR3aa: CASIPREGTTDTEAFF
abundance: few
d_gene: NA
j_gene: TRBJ1-1
v_gene: TRBV12-3/TRBV12-4

CDR3nt: TGTGCCAGCAGTTTTCTAGGGACTAGCGGATACAATGAGCAGTTCTTC
CDR3aa: CASSFLGTSGYNEQFF
abundance: once
d_gene: TRBD2
j_gene: TRBJ2-1
v_gene: TRBV27

CDR3nt: TGTGCCAGCAGCCAAGGACAGGGAAGGACTGAAGCTTTCTTT
CDR3aa: CASSQGQGRTEAFF
abundance: many
d_gene: TRBD1
j_gene: TRBJ1-1
v_gene: TRBV4-2

CDR3nt: TGTGCCAGCAGTTACTCGGCGGAGTCCGCCTACGAGCAGTACTTC
CDR3aa: CASSYSAESAYEQYF
abundance: NA
d_gene: NA
j_gene: TRBJ2-7
v_gene: TRBV6-5

CDR3nt: TGTGCCAGCAGTGGAGCCTGGGGGATTGCAACTAATGAAAAACTGTTTTTT
CDR3aa: CASSGAWGIATNEKLFF
abundance: NA
d_gene: NA
j_gene: TRBJ1-4
v_gene: TRBV6-1

CDR3nt: TGTGCCAGCAGTTACCCCTCAGAAGCTTTCTTT
CDR3aa: CASSYPSEAFF
abundance: few
d_gene: NA
j_gene: TRBJ1-1
v_gene: TRBV6-2/TRBV6-3

CDR3nt: TGTGCCAGCACAGGGGATACGCAGTATTTT
CDR3aa: CASTGDTQYF
abundance: few
d_gene: NA
j_gene: TRBJ2-3
v_gene: TRBV18

CDR3nt: TGTGCCAGCAGTTTTACAGGGGGCTTTGAAGCTTTCTTT
CDR3aa: CASSFTGGFEAFF
abundance: NA
d_gene: TRBD1
j_gene: TRBJ1-1
v_gene: TRBV27

CDR3nt: TGTGCCAGCAGCTCGGAGGGGGTGATCACAGATACGCAGTATTTT
CDR3aa: CASSSEGVITDTQYF
abundance: many
d_gene: NA
j_gene: TRBJ2-3
v_gene: TRBV12-3/TRBV12-4

CDR3nt: TGTGCCAGCAGCACAGGGACAGCCGGGGAGCTGTTTTTT
CDR3aa: CASSTGTAGELFF
abundance: NA
d_gene: TRBD1
j_gene: TRBJ2-2
v_gene: TRBV5-6

CDR3nt: TGTGCCAGCAGCTTAGGGCTAGCGGGAGTGGGCGGGGAGCTGTTTTTT
CDR3aa: CASSLGLAGVGGELFF
abundance: NA
d_gene: TRBD2
j_gene: TRBJ2-2
v_gene: TRBV7-2

CDR3nt: TGCAGTGCTAGAGATCTGCAGGGCCATCAGCCCCAGCATTTT
CDR3aa: CSARDLQGHQPQHF
abundance: few
d_gene: NA
j_gene: TRBJ1-5
v_gene: TRBV20-1

CDR3nt: TGTGCCACCAGCAGAGTAACGACAGTAACAGATACGCAGTATTTT
CDR3aa: CATSRVTTVTDTQYF
abundance: few
d_gene: NA
j_gene: TRBJ2-3
v_gene: TRBV15

CDR3nt: TGTGCCAGCAGCTTAGCGAGTGGCGGAACAAATCAGCCCCAGCATTTT
CDR3aa: CASSLASGGTNQPQHF
abundance: NA
d_gene: NA
j_gene: TRBJ1-5
v_gene: TRBV7-4

CDR3nt: TGTGCCAGCAGTTGGGTCGGCACAGATACGCAGTATTTT
CDR3aa: CASSWVGTDTQYF
abundance: NA
d_gene: NA
j_gene: TRBJ2-3
v_gene: TRBV12-3/TRBV12-4

CDR3nt: TGTGCCAGCAGCGGGCTTTGGGCAATCGAGACCCAGTACTTC
CDR3aa: CASSGLWAIETQYF
abundance: NA
d_gene: NA
j_gene: TRBJ2-5
v_gene: TRBV7-9

CDR3nt: TGCGCCAGCAGCCAAGATGCAGGGTCCAATGAGCAGTTCTTC
CDR3aa: CASSQDAGSNEQFF
abundance: many
d_gene: NA
j_gene: TRBJ2-1
v_gene: TRBV4-3

CDR3nt: TGTGCCGTACGGGGCCCGAACACCGGGGAGCTGTTTTTT
CDR3aa: CAVRGPNTGELFF
abundance: many
d_gene: NA
j_gene: TRBJ2-2
v_gene: TRBV12-3/TRBV12-4

CDR3nt: TGTGCCAGCAGGCCTAGCGGGATGTTTAGCACAGATACGCAGTATTTT
CDR3aa: CASRPSGMFSTDTQYF
abundance: NA
d_gene: TRBD2
j_gene: TRBJ2-3
v_gene: TRBV27

CDR3nt: TGCAGTGCTAGAGATGTCAGGGGGTATGCCTTCAATGAGCAGTTCTTC
CDR3aa: CSARDVRGYAFNEQFF
abundance: many
d_gene: TRBD1
j_gene: TRBJ2-1
v_gene: TRBV20-1

CDR3nt: TGTGCCAGCAGCTTAGTGGGCGGGACTAGCACAGATACGCAGTATTTT
CDR3aa: CASSLVGGTSTDTQYF
abundance: few
d_gene: NA
j_gene: TRBJ2-3
v_gene: TRBV11-2

CDR3nt: TGTGCCAGCAGCGTAGGCAGGGGATTCGATCAGCCCCAGCATTTT
CDR3aa: CASSVGRGFDQPQHF
abundance: NA
d_gene: NA
j_gene: TRBJ1-5
v_gene: TRBV9

CDR3nt: TGTGCCAGCAGGGGACAGGGCAATCAGCCCCAGCATTTT
CDR3aa: CASRGQGNQPQHF
abundance: NA
d_gene: TRBD1
j_gene: TRBJ1-5
v_gene: TRBV6-2/TRBV6-3

CDR3nt: TGTGCCAGCAGCGTAGCTACGACAGATACGCAGTATTTT
CDR3aa: CASSVATTDTQYF
abundance: many
d_gene: NA
j_gene: TRBJ2-3
v_gene: TRBV9

CDR3nt: TGCAGTGCTAGAGATTACAGGACAGCACCCCTCCACTTT
CDR3aa: CSARDYRTAPLHF
abundance: few
d_gene: NA
j_gene: TRBJ1-6
v_gene: TRBV20-1

CDR3nt: TGTGCCAGCAGCTGGATAGCGGGGGGGCCGACAGATACGCAGTATTTT
CDR3aa: CASSWIAGGPTDTQYF
abundance: NA
d_gene: TRBD2
j_gene: TRBJ2-3
v_gene: TRBV11-2

CDR3nt: TGTGCCAGCAGCTTAGAGGGTTCGGGAGGTTCCGAGCAGTACTTC
CDR3aa: CASSLEGSGGSEQYF
abundance: NA
d_gene: TRBD2
j_gene: TRBJ2-7
v_gene: TRBV7-9

CDR3nt: TGCAGTGCTAGAACGGGGGAGTCCTACAATGAGCAGTTCTTC
CDR3aa: CSARTGESYNEQFF
abundance: many
d_gene: NA
j_gene: TRBJ2-1
v_gene: TRBV20-1

CDR3nt: TGTGCCAGCAGCCAAGATCCGGTTAGCGGGGGTTTAGCCAAAAACATTCAGTACTTC
CDR3aa: CASSQDPVSGGLAKNIQYF
abundance: few
d_gene: TRBD2
j_gene: TRBJ2-4
v_gene: TRBV14

CDR3nt: TGTGCCAGCAGTTACATGGCAGAAGAGACCCAGTACTTC
CDR3aa: CASSYMAEETQYF
abundance: NA
d_gene: NA
j_gene: TRBJ2-5
v_gene: TRBV6-5

CDR3nt: TGTGCCAGCAGTCCCTCTATAAATCAAGAGACCCAGTACTTC
CDR3aa: CASSPSINQETQYF
abundance: NA
d_gene: NA
j_gene: TRBJ2-5
v_gene: TRBV25-1

CDR3nt: TGTGCCAGCAGTTACTCGACAAAGACCCAGTACTTC
CDR3aa: CASSYSTKTQYF
abundance: NA
d_gene: NA
j_gene: TRBJ2-5
v_gene: TRBV6-2/TRBV6-3

CDR3nt: TGTGCCAGCAGTTACCATGCCTCGACGGAGGACTTCGGGGAGCTGTTTTTT
CDR3aa: CASSYHASTEDFGELFF
abundance: few
d_gene: NA
j_gene: TRBJ2-2
v_gene: TRBV6-5

CDR3nt: TGTGCCAGCAGCCCGCAACAGATCCAAGAGACCCAGTACTTC
CDR3aa: CASSPQQIQETQYF
abundance: NA
d_gene: NA
j_gene: TRBJ2-5
v_gene: TRBV7-8

CDR3nt: TGTGCCACCAGCCTTAGGAGGGAGGGGATCAATGAGCAGTTCTTC
CDR3aa: CATSLRREGINEQFF
abundance: few
d_gene: TRBD2
j_gene: TRBJ2-1
v_gene: TRBV15

CDR3nt: TGCAGTGCTGGAGAAAGAGAGCGGTTCTCCTACAATGAGCAGTTCTTC
CDR3aa: CSAGERERFSYNEQFF
abundance: few
d_gene: NA
j_gene: TRBJ2-1
v_gene: TRBV20-1

CDR3nt: TGTGCCAGCAGCTCAACTCCGGGACAGGGAGGAAAGACCCAGTACTTC
CDR3aa: CASSSTPGQGGKTQYF
abundance: few
d_gene: TRBD1
j_gene: TRBJ2-5
v_gene: TRBV7-9

CDR3nt: TGTGCCACCAGTGATCGGACTAGCGGGCCAGAGACCCAGTACTTC
CDR3aa: CATSDRTSGPETQYF
abundance: few
d_gene: TRBD2
j_gene: TRBJ2-5
v_gene: TRBV24-1